This TCR beta chain comes out of a study of OX40 agonist ivuxolimab in advanced cancers. Across the study: Partial responses occurred in three patients (one hepatocellular carcinoma, two cutaneous melanoma).

V shed 8 bases and J shed 6 bases, with 11 bases lying between them. This CDR3 is 12 amino acids long. Germline lookup yields CDR1 MDHEN and CDR2 SYDVKM. Assay used: immunoSEQ multiplex PCR; TCRdb lists only in-frame clones, some missing. Here the sample spans approximately 94,000 clones, approximately 89% being singletons. This TCR was sampled from an adult with an advanced solid tumor such as melanoma, head and neck, liver or kidney cancer. The V and J genes are TRBV28 and TRBJ1-5; D might be TRBD1 (5 bases). The source was CD4+ or CD8+ T cells sorted from blood, collected in a trial of the OX40 agonist ivuxolimab. The CDR3 DNA is TGTGCCAGCGGGGGGTTTCCTCAGCCCCAGCATTTT. Translation gives CASGGFPQPQHF.